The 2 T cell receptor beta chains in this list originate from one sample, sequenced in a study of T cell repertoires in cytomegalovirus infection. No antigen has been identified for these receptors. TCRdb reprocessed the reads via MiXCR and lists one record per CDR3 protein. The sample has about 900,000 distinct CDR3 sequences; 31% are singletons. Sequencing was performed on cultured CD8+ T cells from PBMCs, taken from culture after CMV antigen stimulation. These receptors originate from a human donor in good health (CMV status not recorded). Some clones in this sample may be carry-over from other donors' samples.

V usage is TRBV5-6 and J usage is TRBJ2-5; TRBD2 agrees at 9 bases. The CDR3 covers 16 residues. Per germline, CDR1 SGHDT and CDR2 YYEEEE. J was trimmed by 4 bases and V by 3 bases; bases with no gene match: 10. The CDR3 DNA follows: TGTGCCAGCAGCTCCTCGGAGCTAGCGGGGCCAGAGACCCAGTACTTC. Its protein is CASSSSELAGPETQYF.

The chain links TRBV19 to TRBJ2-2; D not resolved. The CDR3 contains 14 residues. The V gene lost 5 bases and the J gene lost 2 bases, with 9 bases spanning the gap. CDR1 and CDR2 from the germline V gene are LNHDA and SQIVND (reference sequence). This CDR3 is CASSYNPNTGELFF. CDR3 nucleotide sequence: TGTGCCAGTAGTTACAACCCAAACACCGGGGAGCTGTTTTTT.